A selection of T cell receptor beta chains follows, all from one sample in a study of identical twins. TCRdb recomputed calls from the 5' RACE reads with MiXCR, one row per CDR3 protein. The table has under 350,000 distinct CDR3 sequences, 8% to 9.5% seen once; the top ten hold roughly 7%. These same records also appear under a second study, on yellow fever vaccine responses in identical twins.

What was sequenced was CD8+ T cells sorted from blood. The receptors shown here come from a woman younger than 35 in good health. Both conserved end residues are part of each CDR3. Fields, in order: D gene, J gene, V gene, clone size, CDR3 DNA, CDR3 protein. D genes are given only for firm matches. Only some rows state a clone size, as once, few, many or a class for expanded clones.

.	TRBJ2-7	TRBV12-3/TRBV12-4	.	TGTGCCAGCTCGCGGGACCTCGGTGGCGAGCAGTACTTC	CASSRDLGGEQYF
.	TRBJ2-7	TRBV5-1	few	TGCGCCAGCCAGACAGAGGCCTCCTACGAGCAGTACTTC	CASQTEASYEQYF
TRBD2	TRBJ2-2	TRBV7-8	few	TGTGCCAGCAGCCCAGGCCCAGGAGCGGGAGAGTCGACCGGGGAGCTGTTTTTT	CASSPGPGAGESTGELFF
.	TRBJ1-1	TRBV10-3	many	TGTGCCATCAGGGAGTTTGAAGCTTTCTTT	CAIREFEAFF
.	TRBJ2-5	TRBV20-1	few	TGCAGTGCTAGAGATCTCGAAAAGGCGGGAGAGACCCAGTACTTC	CSARDLEKAGETQYF
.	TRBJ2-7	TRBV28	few	TGTGCCAGCAGTTTCGAGGCGTACGAGCAGTACTTC	CASSFEAYEQYF
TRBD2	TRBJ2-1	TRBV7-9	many	TGTGCCAGCAGTTTCTCTAGCGGGGGGCCCCCCGGCTCCTACAATGAGCAGTTCTTC	CASSFSSGGPPGSYNEQFF
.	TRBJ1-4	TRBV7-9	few	TGTGCCAGCAAAGCGACGGCGGGAGGTGAAAAACTGTTTTTT	CASKATAGGEKLFF
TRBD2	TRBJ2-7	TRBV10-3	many	TGTGCCATCAGTGAGTCGCCTACTAGCGGGCTGGGCTACGAGCAGTACTTC	CAISESPTSGLGYEQYF
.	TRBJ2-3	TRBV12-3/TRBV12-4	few	TGTGCCAGCAGTTCAGGGACTGCACCTAGCACAGATACGCAGTATTTT	CASSSGTAPSTDTQYF
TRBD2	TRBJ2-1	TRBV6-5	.	TGTGCCAGCAGTTACTCTAGCGGGGGTCCCTACAATGAGCAGTTCTTC	CASSYSSGGPYNEQFF
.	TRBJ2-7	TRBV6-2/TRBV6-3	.	TGTGCCAGCAGTTACCCTCCGGACGAGCAGTACTTC	CASSYPPDEQYF
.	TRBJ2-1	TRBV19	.	TGTGCCAGTAACAGGGAGAGGAGCAAGTCCTACAATGAGCAGTTCTTC	CASNRERSKSYNEQFF
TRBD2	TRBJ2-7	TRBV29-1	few	TGCAGCGTTTGGACTAGCGGCTCCTACGAGCAGTACTTC	CSVWTSGSYEQYF
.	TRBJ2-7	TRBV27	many	TGTGCCAGCAGTTTTGGGGCACAGGGCTACGAGCAGTACTTC	CASSFGAQGYEQYF
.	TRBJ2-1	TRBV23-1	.	TGCGCCAGCAGTCTAGACAGCGAATACAATGAGCAGTTCTTC	CASSLDSEYNEQFF
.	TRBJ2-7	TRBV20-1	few	TGCAGTGCTAGAGGACTAGTGGTCTACGAGCAGTACTTC	CSARGLVVYEQYF
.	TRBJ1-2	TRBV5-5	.	TGTGCCAGCAGCTTGGATAGCATGCTTCCTTATGGCTACACCTTC	CASSLDSMLPYGYTF
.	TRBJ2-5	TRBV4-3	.	TGCGCCAGCAGCCAAGGGGGTGGGGGAGAGACCCAGTACTTC	CASSQGGGGETQYF
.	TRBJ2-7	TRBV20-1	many	TGCAGTGCTAGAGAGGTCAACGAGCAGTACTTC	CSAREVNEQYF
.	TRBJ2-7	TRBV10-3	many	TGTGCCATCAGTGAGAAGGGAATAGACGAGCAGTACTTC	CAISEKGIDEQYF
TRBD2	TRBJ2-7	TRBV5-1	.	TGCGCCAGCAGCTTCGGTCTAGCGGGGGACGAGCAGTACTTC	CASSFGLAGDEQYF
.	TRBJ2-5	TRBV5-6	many	TGTGCCAGCAGTCCTGGCGGAGGGCTAAAGACCCAGTACTTC	CASSPGGGLKTQYF
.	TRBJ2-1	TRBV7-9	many	TGTGCCAGCAGCACCGGGACGGCTGTTTACAATGAGCAGTTCTTC	CASSTGTAVYNEQFF
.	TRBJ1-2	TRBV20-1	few	TGCAGTGCTAGGACGGATTATGGCTACACCTTC	CSARTDYGYTF
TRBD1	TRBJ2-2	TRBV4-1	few	TGCGCCAGCAGCCACCGGAAAGATGTGGCCCGGGACAGGGACACCGGGGAGCTGTTTTTT	CASSHRKDVARDRDTGELFF
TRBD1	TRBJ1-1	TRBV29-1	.	TGCAGCGTTGAAGATGAGTTGACAGGGCCGGAAGCTTTCTTT	CSVEDELTGPEAFF
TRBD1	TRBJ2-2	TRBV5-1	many	TGCGCCAGCAGCTCAATTGGACAGGGACGGAACACCGGGGAGCTGTTTTTT	CASSSIGQGRNTGELFF
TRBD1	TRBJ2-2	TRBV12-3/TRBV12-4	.	TGTGCCAGCACCGAGGACAGGGGAGCCACCGGGGAGCTGTTTTTT	CASTEDRGATGELFF
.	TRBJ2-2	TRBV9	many	TGTGCCAGCAGCGTACCTAGTGGAGGGGGTACGAACACCGGGGAGCTGTTTTTT	CASSVPSGGGTNTGELFF
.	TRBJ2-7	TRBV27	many	TGTGCCAGCACCAACCCGGGTTCCGAGCAGTACTTC	CASTNPGSEQYF
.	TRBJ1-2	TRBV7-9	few	TGTGCCAGCAGCTTACCGACCGAGAATAACTATGGCTACACCTTC	CASSLPTENNYGYTF
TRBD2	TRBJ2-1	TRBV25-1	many	TGTGCCAGCAGTGAAACTAGCGGGAGCTCCTACAATGAGCAGTTCTTC	CASSETSGSSYNEQFF
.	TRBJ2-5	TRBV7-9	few	TGTGCCAGCAGCTTAATCCGGGAAACCACCGGCGAGACCCAGTACTTC	CASSLIRETTGETQYF
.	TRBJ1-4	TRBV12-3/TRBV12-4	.	TGTGCCAGCAATCCCCGTGGGGTCCCAAATGAAAAACTGTTTTTT	CASNPRGVPNEKLFF
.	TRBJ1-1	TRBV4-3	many	TGCGCCAGCAGCCAAGACAGTTACACTGAAGCTTTCTTT	CASSQDSYTEAFF
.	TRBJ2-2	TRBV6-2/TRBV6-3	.	TGTGCCACCTCACCGGGCCTCGGTGAACCCGAGGGGGAGCTGTTTTTT	CATSPGLGEPEGELFF
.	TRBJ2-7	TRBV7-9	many	TGTGCCAGCAGCCCGTTTGGGGTTGGGTCCTACGAGCAGTACTTC	CASSPFGVGSYEQYF
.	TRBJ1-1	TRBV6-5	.	TGTGCCAGCAGTTACTCAAGGGCAGAGAACACTGAAGCTTTCTTT	CASSYSRAENTEAFF
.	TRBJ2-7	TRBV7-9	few	TGTGCCAGCGGATTACTCGAGGGGAGATGGGGCGACTACGAGCAGTACTTC	CASGLLEGRWGDYEQYF
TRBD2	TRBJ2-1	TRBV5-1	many	TGCGCCAGCAGCCACTCCGGGGGGTATGGGAATGAGCAGTTCTTC	CASSHSGGYGNEQFF
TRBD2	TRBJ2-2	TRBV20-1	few	TGCAGGGGACTAGCGGAGAACACCGGGGAGCTGTTTTTT	CRGLAENTGELFF
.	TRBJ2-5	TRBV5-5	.	TGTGCCATCAGCCCTGCGACAGCGGATCCTGAGACCCAGTACTTC	CAISPATADPETQYF
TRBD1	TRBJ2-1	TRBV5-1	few	TGCGCCAGCAGCGGACAGGGGAGCTATGAGCAGTTCTTC	CASSGQGSYEQFF
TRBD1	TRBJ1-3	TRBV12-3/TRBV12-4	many	TGTGCCAGCAGTTCCAGGGACAGCTACAGCTCTGGAAACACCATATATTTT	CASSSRDSYSSGNTIYF
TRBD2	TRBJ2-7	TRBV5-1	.	TGCGCCAGCCATAGCGGGGGAAGCTCCTACGAGCAGTACTTC	CASHSGGSSYEQYF
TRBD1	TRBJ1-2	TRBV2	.	TGTGCCAGCAGTCACGGAAAGGGGGCCCGGTATGGCTACACCTTC	CASSHGKGARYGYTF
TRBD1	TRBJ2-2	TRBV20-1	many	TGCAGTGCTAGAGATGCGTTAGGACAGGCCACCGGGGAGCTGTTTTTT	CSARDALGQATGELFF
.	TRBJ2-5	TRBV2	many	TGTGCCAGCAGTGAATGGTCAGGCCAAGAGACCCAGTACTTC	CASSEWSGQETQYF
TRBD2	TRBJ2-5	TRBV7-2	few	TGTGCCAGCAGCCTCATGAAGGGGAGGGCGAACCAAGAGACCCAGTACTTC	CASSLMKGRANQETQYF